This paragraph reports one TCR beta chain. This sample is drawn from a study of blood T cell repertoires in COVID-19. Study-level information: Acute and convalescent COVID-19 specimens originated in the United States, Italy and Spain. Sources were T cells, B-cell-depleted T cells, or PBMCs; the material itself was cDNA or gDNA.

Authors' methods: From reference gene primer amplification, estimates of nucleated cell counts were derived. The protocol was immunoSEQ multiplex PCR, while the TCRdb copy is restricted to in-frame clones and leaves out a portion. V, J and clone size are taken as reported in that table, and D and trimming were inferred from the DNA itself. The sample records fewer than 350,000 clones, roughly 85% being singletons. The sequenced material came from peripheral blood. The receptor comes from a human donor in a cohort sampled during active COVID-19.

DNA for the CDR3: TGTGCCACCAGTGATTTGATCAGTAACCAAGAGACCCAGTACTTC. This codes for CATSDLISNQETQYF. The chain couples TRBV24-1 to TRBJ2-5, with unresolved D. Germline-derived CDR1 and CDR2 are KGHDR and SFDVKD. The germline V and J ends were trimmed by 0 bases and 0 bases, with 7 bases remaining between them. The CDR3 totals 15 residues.